Shown below are 27 T cell receptor beta chains from a single sample sequenced in a study of OX40 agonist ivuxolimab in advanced cancers. Repertoires were generated with immunoSEQ multiplex PCR, while TCRdb's copy carries only in-frame clones and drops some. The sample lists 95,000 to 150,000 clones, approximately 92% seen once, with less than 0.2% in the top ten. Specimen: CD4+ or CD8+ T cells sorted from blood, collected in a trial of the OX40 agonist ivuxolimab. All receptors come from an adult with an advanced solid tumor such as melanoma, head and neck, liver or kidney cancer.

This rearrangement joins TRBV6-6 to TRBJ1-5; D remains unclear. This CDR3 region has 16 residues. Germline lookup yields CDR1 MNHNY and CDR2 SVGAGI (reference sequence). Deletions cut 0 bases from V and 0 bases from J, with 9 bases between. In DNA, the CDR3 is TGTGCCAGCAGTTACTCGGACGGGGTTAGCAATCAGCCCCAGCATTTT. Translation: CASSYSDGVSNQPQHF.

A single count supports this clone. The rearrangement joins TRBV25-1 to TRBJ2-3; D might be TRBD1 (5 bases). CDR1 and CDR2 from the germline V gene are MGHDK and SYGVNS. The germline V and J ends were trimmed by 4 bases and 0 bases, with 8 bases remaining between them. The CDR3 loop spans 14 amino acids. This CDR3 is CASSGGFSTDTQYF. In nucleotides, the CDR3 is TGTGCCAGCAGTGGGGGCTTCAGCACAGATACGCAGTATTTT.

The genes are TRBV4-1 and TRBJ2-2; D gene uncertain. The CDR3 sequence is 14 residues long. Trimming removed 1 base from V and 6 bases from J, with 9 bases in between. CDR1 MGHRA and CDR2 YSYEKL come from the germline V gene. CDR3 region: CASSQGARAGELFF. CDR3 coding DNA: TGCGCCAGCAGCCAAGGGGCCCGTGCCGGGGAGCTGTTTTTT.

This clone was found a few times. J is TRBJ1-1 and V is TRBV9; the match to TRBD1 covers 8 bases. The CDR3 loop spans 13 amino acids. Germline loops: CDR1 SGDLS, CDR2 YYNGEE. Trimming cost V 3 bases and J 7 bases; bases outside gene matches: 5. This CDR3 is CASSGPGQVEAFF. DNA for the CDR3: TGTGCCAGCAGCGGACCGGGACAGGTTGAAGCTTTCTTT.

This rearrangement joins TRBV5-6 to TRBJ1-3; D ambiguous. The V gene's germline CDR1 is SGHDT and CDR2 YYEEEE. Trimming stripped 2 bases from V and 0 bases from J, with 12 bases between. This CDR3 has 16 amino acids. The CDR3 spells CASSFGPQPSGNTIYF. The CDR3 DNA sequence: TGTGCCAGCAGCTTTGGGCCGCAGCCCTCTGGAAACACCATATATTTT.

The genes are TRBV5-1 and TRBJ2-1; TRBD2 matches at 8 bases. V lost 5 bases to trimming and J lost 8 bases; unmatched junction nucleotides: 12. This CDR3 region has 15 residues. CDR1 is SGHRS and CDR2 is YFSETQ in the germline V gene. CDR3 loop: CASSMRPGGGDEQFF. CDR3 coding DNA: TGCGCCAGCAGTATGAGGCCGGGAGGGGGTGATGAGCAGTTCTTC.

The V gene is TRBV7-2, the J gene TRBJ1-1; weak D call: TRBD1 (6 bases). With 2 bases removed from V and 5 bases from J, the gap between germline ends came to 9 bases. The CDR3 consists of 13 residues. From germline, CDR1 is SGHTA and CDR2 FQGNSA. CDR3 coding DNA: TGTGCCAGCAGCTTATCTAGGGGGACTGAAGCTTTCTTT. Translation gives CASSLSRGTEAFF.

The rearrangement uses TRBV5-1 and TRBJ2-5, with 7 bases identical to TRBD1. CDR3 size: 14 residues. After removal of 0 bases from V and 4 bases from J, the junction contained 3 bases not matched to a gene. CDR1 and CDR2 (germline): SGHRS, YFSETQ. The CDR3 nucleotides read TGCGCCAGCAGCTTGGGGTCAGGGGGAGAGACCCAGTACTTC. Amino acids: CASSLGSGGETQYF.

The chain combines TRBV11-2 with TRBJ2-7; 9 bases map to TRBD1. V lost 0 bases, J lost 2 bases, and 5 bases stayed unmatched. Germline loops: CDR1 SGHAT, CDR2 FQNNGV. The CDR3 extends over 16 amino acids. CDR3 sequence reads: CASSLDYRGLTYEQYF. CDR3 coding DNA: TGTGCCAGCAGCTTAGACTACAGGGGGCTAACCTACGAGCAGTACTTC.

V usage is TRBV28 and J usage is TRBJ2-5; 7 bases match TRBD1. Germline values: CDR1 MDHEN, CDR2 SYDVKM. The V segment lost 2 bases and the J segment 4 bases; nucleotides outside the gene matches: 1. The CDR3 loop spans 13 amino acids. CDR3 coding DNA: TGTGCCAGCAGTTTACAGGGGGTAGAGACCCAGTACTTC. Translating gives CASSLQGVETQYF. Based on the CDR3 plus reference TRBV28 and TRBJ2-5, the full variable domain is DVKVTQSSRYLVKRTGEKVFLECVQDMDHENMFWYRQDPGLGLRLIYFSYDVKMKEKGDIPEGYSVSREKKERFSLILESASTNQTSMYLCASSLQGVETQYFGPGTRLLVL.

This chain joins TRBV7-8 and TRBJ1-3, with D perhaps matching TRBD1 (5 bases). Per the germline V gene, CDR1 is SGHVS and CDR2 is FQNEAQ. The CDR3 totals 17 residues. Trimming removed 1 base at V and 4 bases at J, with 17 bases between. DNA of the CDR3: TGTGCCAGCAGCTTAGGGGGGGTTGGGAGATCAGGAAACACCATATATTTT. Translated: CASSLGGVGRSGNTIYF.

The chain links TRBV5-5 to TRBJ2-3; 11 nucleotides line up with TRBD2. The CDR3 runs 16 residues. The germline V gene encodes CDR1 SGHKS and CDR2 YYEKEE (reference sequence). J gave up 3 bases and V 4 bases, and 7 bases lay outside the gene matches. The CDR3 DNA reads as TGTGCCAGCAGCAGTCTAACTAGCGGGGGTACAGATACGCAGTATTTT. It is translated as CASSSLTSGGTDTQYF.

J is TRBJ1-2 and V is TRBV9, with D unresolved. The CDR3 length is 14 residues. From germline, CDR1 is SGDLS and CDR2 YYNGEE. V was clipped by 0 bases and J by 3 bases, with 9 bases between them. CDR3 nucleotides: TGTGCCAGCAGCGTAGGCTCTTCTCACTATGGCTACACCTTC. It yields the protein CASSVGSSHYGYTF.

The chain carries TRBV5-5 and TRBJ1-2, with TRBD1 as a possible D gene (5 bases). Looked up from germline, CDR1 is SGHKS and CDR2 is YYEKEE (reference sequence). The length of the CDR3 is 15 residues. Trimming left V 1 base short and J 4 bases short, with 14 bases between. In nucleotides, the CDR3 is TGTGCCAGCAGCTTGTCAGGGAGCGTCGGCTATGGCTACACCTTC. Amino acids: CASSLSGSVGYGYTF. Supplemented by reference TRBV5-5 and TRBJ1-2, the full variable domain reads DAGVTQSPTHLIKTRGQQVTLRCSPISGHKSVSWYQQVLGQGPQFIFQYYEKEERGRGNFPDRFSARQFPNYSSELNVNALLLGDSALYLCASSLSGSVGYGYTFGSGTRLTVV.

V and J are TRBV7-9 and TRBJ2-5; the match to TRBD2 covers 12 bases. V trimming: 0 bases; J trimming: 2 bases; junction bases outside the gene matches: 4. Looked up from germline, CDR1 is SEHNR and CDR2 is FQNEAQ (reference sequence). The CDR3 has 17 amino acids. The CDR3 reads CASSLAPGLAGQETQYF. CDR3 nucleotides: TGTGCCAGCAGCTTAGCCCCGGGACTAGCGGGTCAAGAGACCCAGTACTTC.

The chain uses TRBV6-5 and TRBJ1-2; TRBD1 is a possible D gene (5 bases). Germline-derived CDR1 and CDR2 are MNHEY and SVGAGI. V lost 4 bases to trimming and J lost 8 bases, with 11 bases between them. The CDR3 is 12 residues long. CDR3 coding DNA: TGTGCCAGCAGTTCCCCCGGGGACGGCTACACCTTC. It translates to CASSSPGDGYTF.

The chain couples TRBV5-1 to TRBJ2-2; D is unresolved. Germline V lookup: CDR1 SGHRS, CDR2 YFSETQ. Between the trimmed V and J ends, which lost 6 bases and 0 bases, there was a span of 9 bases. This CDR3 comprises 14 residues. CDR3: CASTSSPNTGELFF. CDR3 sequence (DNA): TGCGCCAGCACCTCTAGTCCGAACACCGGGGAGCTGTTTTTT.

The rearrangement joins TRBV28 to TRBJ2-5, with 12 nucleotides matching TRBD2. Germline-derived CDR1 and CDR2 are MDHEN and SYDVKM. The CDR3 is made up of 15 amino acids. Losses at the gene ends were 2 bases for V and 2 bases for J; bases not matched to a gene: 0. The CDR3 region has the DNA TGTGCCAGCAGTTTACTAGCGGGGGGGCAAGAGACCCAGTACTTC. Protein sequence: CASSLLAGGQETQYF.

CDR3: CASSLSGQGGNEQFF. The CDR3 nucleotides read TGCGCCAGCAGCTTGAGTGGGCAGGGTGGAAATGAGCAGTTCTTC. The genes are TRBV5-1 and TRBJ2-1; a possible D gene is TRBD1 (5 bases). The CDR3 is 15 residues long. Trimming shortened V by 1 base and J by 7 bases, and 15 bases separated the two germline ends. Germline V gene lookup returns CDR1 SGHRS and CDR2 YFSETQ.

This chain connects TRBV19 to TRBJ2-2, with TRBD2 matching 7 bases. CDR3 length: 15 residues. V lost 4 bases to trimming and J lost 5 bases; unmatched junction nucleotides: 7. Germline V gene sequence: CDR1 LNHDA, CDR2 SQIVND (reference sequence). DNA for the CDR3: TGTGCCAGTAGTACCTGGGAGGGCCGGACCGGGGAGCTGTTTTTT. Its translation is CASSTWEGRTGELFF.

For the CDR3, the DNA is TGTGCCAGCAGCGTAGCTACGGGGCCAGGTCGAGGTTACACCGGGGAGCTGTTTTTT. Amino acids: CASSVATGPGRGYTGELFF. The rearrangement joins TRBV9 to TRBJ2-2; D is tentatively TRBD1 or TRBD2 (5 bases each). Germline V gene lookup returns CDR1 SGDLS and CDR2 YYNGEE. CDR3 length: 19 amino acids. Between the trimmed V and J ends, which lost 0 bases and 3 bases, there was a span of 21 bases.

The chain uses TRBV28 and TRBJ2-1; TRBD2 is a possible D gene (5 bases). The germline CDR1 and CDR2 sequences are MDHEN and SYDVKM. V lost 2 bases and J lost 2, with 10 bases in between. The CDR3 extends over 15 amino acids. CDR3 protein: CASSLAGRAYNEQFF. CDR3 in DNA: TGTGCCAGCAGTTTAGCCGGGCGGGCCTACAATGAGCAGTTCTTC.

This chain links TRBV7-2 with TRBJ1-2; D ambiguous. The CDR3 contains 15 residues. The germline V gene encodes CDR1 SGHTA and CDR2 FQGNSA. V shed 0 bases and J shed 7 bases, with 15 bases lying between them. The CDR3 nucleotides read TGTGCCAGCAGCTTAGCGAGGCGGCGATCGTCTGGCTACACCTTC. It is translated as CASSLARRRSSGYTF. Using reference TRBV7-2 and TRBJ1-2 for the parts outside the CDR3, the full variable domain is GAGVSQSPSNKVTEKGKDVELRCDPISGHTALYWYRQSLGQGLEFLIYFQGNSAPDKSGLPSDRFSAERTGGSVSTLTIQRTQQEDSAVYLCASSLARRRSSGYTFGSGTRLTVV.

The rearrangement joins TRBV5-1 to TRBJ2-3, with D uncertain. Germline V gene data show CDR1 as SGHRS and CDR2 as YFSETQ. The length of the CDR3 is 13 residues. Trimming left V 0 bases short and J 1 base short, with 3 bases between. Written as DNA, the CDR3 is TGCGCCAGCAGCTTGGGGGGCACAGATACGCAGTATTTT. Translated, it gives CASSLGGTDTQYF.

This chain joins TRBV4-3 and TRBJ2-3, with D possibly matching TRBD1 (6 bases). CDR1 LGHNA and CDR2 YSLEER come from the germline V gene. V lost 1 base to trimming and J lost 3 bases, with 14 bases between them. This CDR3 region has 16 residues. The CDR3 sequence is CASSQVQQGWTDTQYF. The DNA for the CDR3 is TGCGCCAGCAGCCAAGTACAACAGGGTTGGACAGATACGCAGTATTTT.

The rearrangement joins TRBV29-1 to TRBJ2-7; D may be TRBD1 (5 bases). The CDR3 is 12 amino acids. The germline gives CDR1 SQVTM, CDR2 ANQGSEA. V gave up 6 bases and J gave up 5 bases, with 14 bases separating them. The DNA for the CDR3 is TGCAGCGTGATATCAGGGTTCGACGAGCAGTACTTC. Translation: CSVISGFDEQYF.

The chain joins TRBV6-6 to TRBJ2-5; unclear D gene. V was trimmed by 8 bases and J by 1 base, leaving 8 bases between them. Germline CDR1 is MNHNY and CDR2 is SVGAGI (reference sequence). CDR3 size: 12 residues. This CDR3 reads CASAKTQETQYF. The CDR3 DNA reads as TGTGCCAGCGCCAAGACCCAAGAGACCCAGTACTTC.